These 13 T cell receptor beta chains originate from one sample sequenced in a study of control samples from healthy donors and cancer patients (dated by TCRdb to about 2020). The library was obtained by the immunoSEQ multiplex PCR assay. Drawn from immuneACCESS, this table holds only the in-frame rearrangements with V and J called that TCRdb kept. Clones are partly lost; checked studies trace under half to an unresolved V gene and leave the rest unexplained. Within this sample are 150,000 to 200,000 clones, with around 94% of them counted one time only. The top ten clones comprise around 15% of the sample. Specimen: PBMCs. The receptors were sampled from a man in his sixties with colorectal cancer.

In nucleotides, the CDR3 is TGTGCCAGCAGTCCCCGGGGGGGCAGCAACTATGGCTACACCTTC. This sequence encodes CASSPRGGSNYGYTF. V and J are TRBV27 and TRBJ1-2; D might be TRBD1 (6 bases). The germline V and J ends were trimmed by 5 bases and 2 bases, with 15 bases remaining between them. CDR3 length equals 15 residues. The germline V gene encodes CDR1 MNHEY and CDR2 SMNVEV (reference sequence).

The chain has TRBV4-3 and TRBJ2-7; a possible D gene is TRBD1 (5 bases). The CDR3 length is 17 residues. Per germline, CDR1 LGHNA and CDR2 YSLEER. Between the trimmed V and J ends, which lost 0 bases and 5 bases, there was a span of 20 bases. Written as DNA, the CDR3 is TGCGCCAGCAGCCAAGAAGCCACAGGCACCTTCGTTGACGAGCAGTACTTC. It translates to CASSQEATGTFVDEQYF.

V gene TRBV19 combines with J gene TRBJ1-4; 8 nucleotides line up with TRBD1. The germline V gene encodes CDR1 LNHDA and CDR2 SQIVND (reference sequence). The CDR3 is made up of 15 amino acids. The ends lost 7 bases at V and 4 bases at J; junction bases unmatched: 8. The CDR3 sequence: CASTAGTGYNEKLFF. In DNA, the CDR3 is TGTGCCAGTACCGCAGGGACAGGATATAATGAAAAACTGTTTTTT.

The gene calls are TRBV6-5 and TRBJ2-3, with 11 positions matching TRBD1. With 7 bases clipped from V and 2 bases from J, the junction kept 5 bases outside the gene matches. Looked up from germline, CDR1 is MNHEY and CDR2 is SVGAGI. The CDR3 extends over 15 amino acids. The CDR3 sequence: CASTWGQGVTDTQYF. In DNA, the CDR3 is TGTGCCAGCACCTGGGGACAGGGGGTCACAGATACGCAGTATTTT.

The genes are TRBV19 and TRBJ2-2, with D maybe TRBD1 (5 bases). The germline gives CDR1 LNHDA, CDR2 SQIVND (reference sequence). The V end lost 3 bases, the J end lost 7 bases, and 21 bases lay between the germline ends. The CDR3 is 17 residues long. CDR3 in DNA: TGTGCCAGTAGTATCTTGGGGCGGAGTAGCTCGATCGGGGAGCTGTTTTTT. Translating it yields CASSILGRSSSIGELFF.

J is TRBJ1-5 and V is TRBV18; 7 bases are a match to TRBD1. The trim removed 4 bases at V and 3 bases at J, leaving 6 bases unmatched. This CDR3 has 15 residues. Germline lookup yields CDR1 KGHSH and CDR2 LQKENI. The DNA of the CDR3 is TGTGCCAGCTCACTGGGACAGAAACTCAATCAGCCCCAGCATTTT. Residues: CASSLGQKLNQPQHF.

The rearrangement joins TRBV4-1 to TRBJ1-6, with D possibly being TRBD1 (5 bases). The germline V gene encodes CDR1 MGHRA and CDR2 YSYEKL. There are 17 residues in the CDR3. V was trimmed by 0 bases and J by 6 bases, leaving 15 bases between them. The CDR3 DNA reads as TGCGCCAGCAGCCAAGATGGGGGGTCCTTGACTAATTCACCCCTCCACTTT. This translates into CASSQDGGSLTNSPLHF.

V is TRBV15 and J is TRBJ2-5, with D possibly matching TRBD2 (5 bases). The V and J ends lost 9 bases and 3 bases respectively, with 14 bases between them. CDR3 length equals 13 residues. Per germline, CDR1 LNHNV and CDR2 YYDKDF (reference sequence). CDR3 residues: CATSRALKETQYF. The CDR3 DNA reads TGTGCCACGTCGCGGGCCCTAAAAGAGACCCAGTACTTC.

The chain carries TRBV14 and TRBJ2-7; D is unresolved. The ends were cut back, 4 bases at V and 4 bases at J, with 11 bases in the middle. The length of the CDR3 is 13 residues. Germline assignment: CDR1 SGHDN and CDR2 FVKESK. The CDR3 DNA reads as TGTGCCAGCAGCCTCGACTCCCTTTACGAGCAGTACTTC. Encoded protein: CASSLDSLYEQYF.

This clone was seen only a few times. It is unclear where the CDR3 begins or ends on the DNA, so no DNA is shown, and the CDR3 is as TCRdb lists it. CDR3 sequence: CASTSGQGPFNYGYTF. V is TRBV19 and J is TRBJ1-2; the D segment call TRBD1 is taken from the table without a DNA check. Germline V CDR1 and CDR2: LNHDA, SQIVND (reference sequence). A total of 16 residues make up the CDR3, ends included.

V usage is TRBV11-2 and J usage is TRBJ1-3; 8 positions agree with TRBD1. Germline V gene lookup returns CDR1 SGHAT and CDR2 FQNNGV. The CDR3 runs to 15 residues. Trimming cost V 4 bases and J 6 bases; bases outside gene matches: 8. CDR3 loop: CASSSGGQGKNTIYF. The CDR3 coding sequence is TGTGCCAGCAGCTCGGGCGGACAGGGAAAAAACACCATATATTTT.

CDR3 sequence reads: CASSFGQGGETQYF. For the CDR3, the DNA is TGTGCCAGCAGCTTCGGACAGGGGGGCGAGACCCAGTACTTC. The chain couples TRBV11-2 to TRBJ2-5, with TRBD1 identical over 10 bases. The CDR3 contains 14 residues. J was trimmed by 5 bases and V by 3 bases; bases with no gene match: 3. Germline CDR1 and CDR2: SGHAT and FQNNGV.

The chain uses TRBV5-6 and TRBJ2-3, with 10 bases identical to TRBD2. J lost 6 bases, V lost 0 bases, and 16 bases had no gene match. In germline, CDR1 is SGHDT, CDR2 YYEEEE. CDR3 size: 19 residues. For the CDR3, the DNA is TGTGCCAGCAGCTTGGTAGGTTTCGGACTAGCGGCGTCCAAGGATACGCAGTATTTT. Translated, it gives CASSLVGFGLAASKDTQYF.